This TCR beta chain is drawn from a study of T-cell memory formation after mild COVID-19. The CDR3 is made up of 17 amino acids. Trimming stripped 7 bases from V and 1 base from J, with 20 bases between. In germline, CDR1 is SGHAT, CDR2 FQNNGV. After 5'RACE with constant-segment primers, TCR alpha and TCR beta cDNA libraries carrying sample barcodes and UMIs were obtained. MiXCR, run by TCRdb on the 5' RACE reads, gives a single entry per CDR3 protein. The repertoire holds about 350,000 distinct CDR3 sequences, with approximately 14% as singletons. The receptor's source is a man aged 18-30 years who had mild COVID-19 (a few samples of this study predate the infection). Cell type and time point are not known. Sequenced sample: PBMCs or a T cell subset sorted from them (not recorded which). V gene TRBV11-2 combines with J gene TRBJ2-1; D possibly matches TRBD1 or TRBD2 (6 bases each). The CDR3 sequence: CASTLSGGPRSYNEQFF. In DNA form, the CDR3 reads TGTGCCAGCACCCTTTCTGGGGGGCCCAGATCCTACAATGAGCAGTTCTTC.